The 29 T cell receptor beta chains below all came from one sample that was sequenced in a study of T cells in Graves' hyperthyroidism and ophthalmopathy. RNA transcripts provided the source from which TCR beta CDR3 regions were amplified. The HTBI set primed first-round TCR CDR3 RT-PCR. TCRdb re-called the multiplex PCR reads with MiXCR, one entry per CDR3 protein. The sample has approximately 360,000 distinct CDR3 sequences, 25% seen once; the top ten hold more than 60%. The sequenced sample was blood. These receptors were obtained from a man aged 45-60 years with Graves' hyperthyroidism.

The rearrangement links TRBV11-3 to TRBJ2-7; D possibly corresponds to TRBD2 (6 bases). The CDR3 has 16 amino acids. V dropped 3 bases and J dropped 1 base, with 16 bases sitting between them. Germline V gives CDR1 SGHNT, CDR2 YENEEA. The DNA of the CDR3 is TGTGCCAGCAGCTTCGGTCCGGGAGTAGGTTCCTACGAGCAGTACTTC. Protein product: CASSFGPGVGSYEQYF. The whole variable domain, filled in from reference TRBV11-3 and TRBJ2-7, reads EAGVVQSPRYKIIEKKQPVAFWCNPISGHNTLYWYLQNLGQGPELLIRYENEEAVDDSQLPKDRFSAERLKGVDSTLKIQPAELGDSAVYLCASSFGPGVGSYEQYFGPGTRLTVT.

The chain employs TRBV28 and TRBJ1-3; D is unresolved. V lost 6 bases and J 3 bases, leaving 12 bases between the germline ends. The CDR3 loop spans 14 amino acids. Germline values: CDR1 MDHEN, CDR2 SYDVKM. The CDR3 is CASSQTLGGNTIYF. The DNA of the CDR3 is TGTGCCAGCAGCCAGACACTAGGTGGAAACACCATATATTTT.

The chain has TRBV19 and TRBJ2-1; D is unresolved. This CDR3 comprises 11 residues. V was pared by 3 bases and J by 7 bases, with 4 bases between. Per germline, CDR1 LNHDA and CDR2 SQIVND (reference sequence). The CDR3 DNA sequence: TGTGCCAGTAGTATCCGGAATGAGCAGTTCTTC. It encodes CASSIRNEQFF. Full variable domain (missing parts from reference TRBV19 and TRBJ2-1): DGGITQSPKYLFRKEGQNVTLSCEQNLNHDAMYWYRQDPGQGLRLIYYSQIVNDFQKGDIAEGYSVSREKKESFPLTVTSAQKNPTAFYLCASSIRNEQFFGPGTRLTVL.

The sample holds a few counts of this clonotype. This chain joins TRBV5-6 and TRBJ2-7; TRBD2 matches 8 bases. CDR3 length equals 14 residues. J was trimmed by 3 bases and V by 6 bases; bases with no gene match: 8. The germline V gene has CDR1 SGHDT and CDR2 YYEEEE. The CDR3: CASTQAGANYEQYF. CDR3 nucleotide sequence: TGTGCCAGCACCCAAGCGGGAGCCAACTACGAGCAGTACTTC.

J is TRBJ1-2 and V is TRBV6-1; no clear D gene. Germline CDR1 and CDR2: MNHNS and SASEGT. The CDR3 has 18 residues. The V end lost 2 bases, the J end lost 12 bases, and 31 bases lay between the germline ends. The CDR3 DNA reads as TGTGCCAGCAGTGAACTCAGACTTTATCTAGCAATTCCGGTTGAGGACACCTTC. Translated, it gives CASSELRLYLAIPVEDTF.

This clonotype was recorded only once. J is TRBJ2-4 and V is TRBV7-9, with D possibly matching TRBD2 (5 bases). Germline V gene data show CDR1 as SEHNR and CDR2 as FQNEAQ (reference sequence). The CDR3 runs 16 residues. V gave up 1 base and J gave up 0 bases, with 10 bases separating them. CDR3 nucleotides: TGTGCCAGCAGCTTAGGAGGTGGACTAGCCAAAAACATTCAGTACTTC. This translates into CASSLGGGLAKNIQYF.

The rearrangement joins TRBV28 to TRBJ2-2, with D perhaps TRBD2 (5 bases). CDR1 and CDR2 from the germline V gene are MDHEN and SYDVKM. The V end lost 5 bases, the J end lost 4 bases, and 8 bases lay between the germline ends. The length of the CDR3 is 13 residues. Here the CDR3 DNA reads TGTGCCAGCAGTATAACTAGCACCGGGGAGCTGTTTTTT. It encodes CASSITSTGELFF.

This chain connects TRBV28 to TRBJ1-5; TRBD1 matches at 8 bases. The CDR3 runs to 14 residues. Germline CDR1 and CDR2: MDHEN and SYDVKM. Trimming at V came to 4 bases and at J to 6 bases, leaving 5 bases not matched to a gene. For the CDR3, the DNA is TGTGCCAGCAGTTGGGGGACAGGCTCTCAGCCCCAGCATTTT. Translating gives CASSWGTGSQPQHF. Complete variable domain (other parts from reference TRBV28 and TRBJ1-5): DVKVTQSSRYLVKRTGEKVFLECVQDMDHENMFWYRQDPGLGLRLIYFSYDVKMKEKGDIPEGYSVSREKKERFSLILESASTNQTSMYLCASSWGTGSQPQHFGDGTRLSIL.

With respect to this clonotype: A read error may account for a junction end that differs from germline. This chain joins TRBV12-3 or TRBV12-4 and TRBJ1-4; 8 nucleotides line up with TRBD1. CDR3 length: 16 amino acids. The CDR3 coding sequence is TGTGCCAGCAGTTCTCAGGGGGCGGGAACTAATGAAAAACCGTTTTTT. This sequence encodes CASSSQGAGTNEKPFF.

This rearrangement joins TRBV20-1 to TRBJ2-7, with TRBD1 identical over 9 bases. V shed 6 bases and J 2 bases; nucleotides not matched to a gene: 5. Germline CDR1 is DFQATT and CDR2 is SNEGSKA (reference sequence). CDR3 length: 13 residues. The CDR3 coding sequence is TGCAGTGCCACGGGACAGGGAACCTACGAGCAGTACTTC. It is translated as CSATGQGTYEQYF.

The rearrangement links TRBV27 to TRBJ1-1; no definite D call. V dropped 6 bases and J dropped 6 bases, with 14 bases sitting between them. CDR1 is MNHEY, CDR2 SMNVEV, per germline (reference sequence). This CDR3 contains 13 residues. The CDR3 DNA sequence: TGTGCCAGCAGCCCGGGAGAGCTCTCTGAAGCTTTCTTT. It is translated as CASSPGELSEAFF.

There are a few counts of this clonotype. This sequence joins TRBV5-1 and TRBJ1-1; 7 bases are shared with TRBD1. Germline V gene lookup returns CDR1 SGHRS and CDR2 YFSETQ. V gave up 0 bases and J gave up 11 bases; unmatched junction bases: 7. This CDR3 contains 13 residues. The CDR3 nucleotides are TGCGCCAGCAGCTTGGTAGGGGGCCGGGGGGCTTTCTTT. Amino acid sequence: CASSLVGGRGAFF.

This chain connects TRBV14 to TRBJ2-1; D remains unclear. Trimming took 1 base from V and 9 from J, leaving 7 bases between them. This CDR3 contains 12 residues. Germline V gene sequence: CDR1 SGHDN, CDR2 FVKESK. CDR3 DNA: TGTGCCAGCAGCCAAGGGTTTTTTGAGCAGTTCTTC. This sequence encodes CASSQGFFEQFF.

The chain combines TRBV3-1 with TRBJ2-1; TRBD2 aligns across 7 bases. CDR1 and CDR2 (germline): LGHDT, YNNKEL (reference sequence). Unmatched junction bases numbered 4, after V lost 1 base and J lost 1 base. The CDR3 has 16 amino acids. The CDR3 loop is CASSQGMRESYNEQFF. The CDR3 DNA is TGTGCCAGCAGCCAAGGAATGCGGGAGTCCTACAATGAGCAGTTCTTC.

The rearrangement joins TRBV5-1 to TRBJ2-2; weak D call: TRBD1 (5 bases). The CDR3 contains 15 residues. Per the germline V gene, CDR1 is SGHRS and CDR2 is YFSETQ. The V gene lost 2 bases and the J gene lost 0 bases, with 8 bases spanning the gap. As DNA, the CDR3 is TGCGCCAGCAGCTTAGACAGCTCGAACACCGGGGAGCTGTTTTTT. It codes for CASSLDSSNTGELFF.

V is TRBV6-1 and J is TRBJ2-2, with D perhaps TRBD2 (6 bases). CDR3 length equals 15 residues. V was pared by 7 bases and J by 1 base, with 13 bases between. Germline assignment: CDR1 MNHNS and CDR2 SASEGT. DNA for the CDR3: TGTGCCAGCAAGCAGGTAGCGGTGAACACCGGGGAGCTGTTTTTT. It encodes CASKQVAVNTGELFF.

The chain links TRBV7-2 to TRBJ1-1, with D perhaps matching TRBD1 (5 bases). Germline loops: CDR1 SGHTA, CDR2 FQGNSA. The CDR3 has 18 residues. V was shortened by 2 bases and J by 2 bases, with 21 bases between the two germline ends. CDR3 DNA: TGTGCCAGCAGCTTAATTGGGGGTCAGGGATTACTAAACACTGAAGCTTTCTTT. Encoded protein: CASSLIGGQGLLNTEAFF.

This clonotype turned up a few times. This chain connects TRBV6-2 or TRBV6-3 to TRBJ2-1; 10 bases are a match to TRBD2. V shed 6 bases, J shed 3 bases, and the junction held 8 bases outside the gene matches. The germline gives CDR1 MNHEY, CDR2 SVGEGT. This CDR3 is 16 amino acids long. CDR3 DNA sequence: TGTGCCAGCAGCGACCAAGCGGGGGGGTTCTACAATGAGCAGTTCTTC. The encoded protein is CASSDQAGGFYNEQFF.

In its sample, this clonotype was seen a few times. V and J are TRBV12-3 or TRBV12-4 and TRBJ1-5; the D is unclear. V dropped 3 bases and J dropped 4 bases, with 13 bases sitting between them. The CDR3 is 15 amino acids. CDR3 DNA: TGTGCCAGCAGTTTCTCGCCGGACCTAAATCAGCCCCAGCATTTT. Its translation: CASSFSPDLNQPQHF.

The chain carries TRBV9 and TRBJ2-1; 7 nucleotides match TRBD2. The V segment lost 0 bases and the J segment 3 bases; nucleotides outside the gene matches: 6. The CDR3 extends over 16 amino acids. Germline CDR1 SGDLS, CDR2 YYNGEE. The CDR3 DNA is TGTGCCAGCAGCGTAGGGGCTAGCGGCCTCTACAATGAGCAGTTCTTC. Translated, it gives CASSVGASGLYNEQFF.

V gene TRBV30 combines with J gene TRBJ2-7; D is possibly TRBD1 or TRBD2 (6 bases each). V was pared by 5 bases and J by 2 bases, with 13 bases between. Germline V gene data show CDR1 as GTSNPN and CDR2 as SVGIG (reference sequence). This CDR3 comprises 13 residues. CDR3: CAWGRTATYEQYF. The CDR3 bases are TGTGCCTGGGGGAGGACAGCTACCTACGAGCAGTACTTC.

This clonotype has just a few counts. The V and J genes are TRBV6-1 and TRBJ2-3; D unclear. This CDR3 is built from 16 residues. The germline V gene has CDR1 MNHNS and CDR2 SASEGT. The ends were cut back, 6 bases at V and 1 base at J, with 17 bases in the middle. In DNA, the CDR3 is TGTGCCAGCAGCCCTCGTCGGGTATTAGGCACAGATACGCAGTATTTT. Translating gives CASSPRRVLGTDTQYF.

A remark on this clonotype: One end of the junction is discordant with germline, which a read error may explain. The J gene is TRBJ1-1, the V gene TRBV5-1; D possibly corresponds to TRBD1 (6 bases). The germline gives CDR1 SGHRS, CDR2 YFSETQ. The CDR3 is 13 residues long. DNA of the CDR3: TGCGCCAACAGCTTGGGTCTGGACAGTGAAGCTTTCTTT. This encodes CANSLGLDSEAFF.

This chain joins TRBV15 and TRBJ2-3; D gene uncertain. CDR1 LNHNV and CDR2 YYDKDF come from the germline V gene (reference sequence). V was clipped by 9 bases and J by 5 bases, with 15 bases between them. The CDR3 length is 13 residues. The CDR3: CATRRVIGDTQYF. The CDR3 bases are TGTGCCACTCGACGCGTGATAGGAGATACGCAGTATTTT.

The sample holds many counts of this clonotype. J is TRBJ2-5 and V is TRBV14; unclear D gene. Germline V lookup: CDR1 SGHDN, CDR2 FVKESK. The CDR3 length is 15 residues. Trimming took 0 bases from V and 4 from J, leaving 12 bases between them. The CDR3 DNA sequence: TGTGCCAGCAGCCAAGATTCGGCTAGGAGAGAGACCCAGTACTTC. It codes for CASSQDSARRETQYF.

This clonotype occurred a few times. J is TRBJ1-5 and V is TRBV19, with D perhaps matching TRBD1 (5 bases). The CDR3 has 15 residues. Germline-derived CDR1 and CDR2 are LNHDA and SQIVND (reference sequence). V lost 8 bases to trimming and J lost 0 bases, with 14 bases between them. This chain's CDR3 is CASVDRGYSNQPQHF. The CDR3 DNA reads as TGTGCCAGTGTCGATCGGGGGTATAGCAATCAGCCCCAGCATTTT.

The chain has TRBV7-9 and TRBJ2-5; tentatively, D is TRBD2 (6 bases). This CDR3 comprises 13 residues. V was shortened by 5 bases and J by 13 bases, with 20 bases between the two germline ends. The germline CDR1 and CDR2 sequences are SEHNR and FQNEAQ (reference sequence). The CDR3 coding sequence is TGTGCCAGCAGCCTAGGACTAACGGGTGTACGGTACTTC. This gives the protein CASSLGLTGVRYF.

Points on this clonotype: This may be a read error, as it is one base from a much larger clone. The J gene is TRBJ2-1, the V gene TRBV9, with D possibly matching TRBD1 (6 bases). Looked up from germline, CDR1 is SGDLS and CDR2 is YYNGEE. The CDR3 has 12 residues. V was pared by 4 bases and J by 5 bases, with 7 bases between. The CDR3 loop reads CASSHRDNEQFF. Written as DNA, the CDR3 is TGTGCCAGCAGCCACAGGGACAATGAGCAGTTCTTC.

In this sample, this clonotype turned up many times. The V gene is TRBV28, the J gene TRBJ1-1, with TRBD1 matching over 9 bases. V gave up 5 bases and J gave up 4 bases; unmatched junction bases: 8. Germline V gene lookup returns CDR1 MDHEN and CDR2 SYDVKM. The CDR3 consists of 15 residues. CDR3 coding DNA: TGTGCCAGCAGTAAACAGGGGGCTGGAATCACTGAAGCTTTCTTT. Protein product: CASSKQGAGITEAFF.